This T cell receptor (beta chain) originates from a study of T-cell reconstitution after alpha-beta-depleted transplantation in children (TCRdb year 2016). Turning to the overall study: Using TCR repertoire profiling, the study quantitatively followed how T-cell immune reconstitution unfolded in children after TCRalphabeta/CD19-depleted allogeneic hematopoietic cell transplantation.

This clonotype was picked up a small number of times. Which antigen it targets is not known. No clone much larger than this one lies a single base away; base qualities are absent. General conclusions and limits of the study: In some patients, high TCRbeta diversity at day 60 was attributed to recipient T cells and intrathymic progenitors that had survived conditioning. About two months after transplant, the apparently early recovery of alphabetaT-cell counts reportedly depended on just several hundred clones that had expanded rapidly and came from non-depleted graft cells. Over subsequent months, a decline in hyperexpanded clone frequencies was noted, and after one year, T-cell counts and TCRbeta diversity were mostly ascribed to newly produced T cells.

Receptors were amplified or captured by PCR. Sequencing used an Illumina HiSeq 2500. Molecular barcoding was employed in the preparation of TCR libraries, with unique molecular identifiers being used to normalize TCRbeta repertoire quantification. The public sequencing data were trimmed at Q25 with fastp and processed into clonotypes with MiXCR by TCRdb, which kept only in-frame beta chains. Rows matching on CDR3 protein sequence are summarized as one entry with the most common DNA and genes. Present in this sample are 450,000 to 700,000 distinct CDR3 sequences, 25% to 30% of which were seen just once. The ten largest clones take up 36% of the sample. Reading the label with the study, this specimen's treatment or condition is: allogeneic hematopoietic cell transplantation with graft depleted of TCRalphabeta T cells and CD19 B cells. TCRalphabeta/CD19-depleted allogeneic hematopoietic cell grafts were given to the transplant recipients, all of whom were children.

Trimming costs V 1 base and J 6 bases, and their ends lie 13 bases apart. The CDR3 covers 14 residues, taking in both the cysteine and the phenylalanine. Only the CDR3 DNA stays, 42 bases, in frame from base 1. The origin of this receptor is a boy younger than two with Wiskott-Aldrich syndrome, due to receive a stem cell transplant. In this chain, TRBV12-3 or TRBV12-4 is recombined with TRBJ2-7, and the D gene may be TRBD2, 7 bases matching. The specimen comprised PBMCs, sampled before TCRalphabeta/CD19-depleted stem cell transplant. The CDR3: CASSLGQGRAEQYF. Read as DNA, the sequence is TGTGCCAGCAGTTTAGGTCAGGGGAGGGCCGAGCAGTACTTC.